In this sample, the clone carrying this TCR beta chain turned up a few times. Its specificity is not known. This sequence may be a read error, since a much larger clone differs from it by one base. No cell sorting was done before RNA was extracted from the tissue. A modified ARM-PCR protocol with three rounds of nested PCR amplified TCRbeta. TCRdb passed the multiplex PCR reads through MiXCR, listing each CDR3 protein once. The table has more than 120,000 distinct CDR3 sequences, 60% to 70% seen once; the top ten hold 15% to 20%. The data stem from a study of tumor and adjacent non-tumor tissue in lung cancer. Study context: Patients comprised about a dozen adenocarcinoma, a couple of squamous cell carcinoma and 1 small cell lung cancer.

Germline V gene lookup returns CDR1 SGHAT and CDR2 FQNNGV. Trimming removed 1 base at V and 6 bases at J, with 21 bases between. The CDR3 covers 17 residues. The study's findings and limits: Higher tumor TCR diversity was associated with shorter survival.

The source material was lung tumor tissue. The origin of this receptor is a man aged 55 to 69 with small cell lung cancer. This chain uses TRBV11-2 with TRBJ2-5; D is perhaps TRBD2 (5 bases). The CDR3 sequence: CASSLGTILVGIQTQYF. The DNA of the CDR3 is TGTGCCAGCAGCTTAGGTACGATACTAGTGGGAATCCAGACCCAGTACTTC.